Listed below are T cell receptor beta chains from one sample, sequenced in a study of cytomegalovirus exposure and HLA in healthy donors. The assay was immunoSEQ multiplex PCR, and TCRdb's table has in-frame clones only and misses some. Of around 62,000 clones listed, more than 85% are singletons. Sequenced material: PBMCs. The source of these receptors is a woman under 30 in good health and CMV-seronegative. Both conserved end residues are part of each CDR3. D genes are given only for firm matches. Some rows mark clone size as missing; the rest say once, few, many or name a class of expanded clone.

TRBJ2-1 TRBD2 . TRBV2 TGTGCCAGCAGTGAACTAGCGGGAAATGAGCAGTTCTTC CASSELAGNEQFF
TRBJ2-5 . . TRBV27 TGTGCCAGCAGTTCCTCGGAGACCCAGTACTTC CASSSSETQYF
TRBJ2-2 TRBD2 . TRBV10-1 TGCGCCAGCAGTCCGTTTCTAGCGGGAGTGCCGGGCGGGGAGCTGTTTTTT CASSPFLAGVPGGELFF
TRBJ1-3 TRBD1 . TRBV5-6 TGTGCCAGCAGCGCCGGGGACAGGGGGGGCTCTGGAAACACCATATATTTT CASSAGDRGGSGNTIYF
TRBJ2-2 TRBD1 . TRBV30 TGTGCCTGGAGCGCAGCCGGGACAGAGGCCGGGGAGCTGTTTTTT CAWSAAGTEAGELFF
TRBJ1-2 TRBD1 . TRBV5-1 TGCGCCAGCAGCTTAGAAACCGGGACAGGGGTTCGAGGCTACACCTTC CASSLETGTGVRGYTF
TRBJ2-1 TRBD2 . TRBV7-9 TGTGCCAGCAGCGACACAGAAATTAAGGGACTAGCCTACAATGAGCAGTTCTTC CASSDTEIKGLAYNEQFF
TRBJ1-2 . . TRBV30 TGTGCCTGGAGTCGGGTAGGGGGAGACTATGGCTACACCTTC CAWSRVGGDYGYTF
TRBJ2-3 TRBD1 . TRBV5-4 TGTGCCAGCAGCATTCCGGGACAGGGGGCAGATACGCAGTATTTT CASSIPGQGADTQYF
TRBJ2-5 TRBD1 . TRBV19 TGTGCCAGTAGTATATCCCTAGACAGGGGGTGGACCCAGTACTTC CASSISLDRGWTQYF
TRBJ1-1 . . TRBV7-6 TGTGCCAGCAGCTTAAATTCCGGTACAGTTTCGAACACTGAAGCTTTCTTT CASSLNSGTVSNTEAFF
TRBJ1-1 . . TRBV28 TGTGCCAGCAGTTTAGGGACACTCGTGAACACTGAAGCTTTCTTT CASSLGTLVNTEAFF
TRBJ2-5 TRBD2 . TRBV5-1 TGCGCCAGCAGCTTGGGACTAGCGGGAGAGACCCAGTACTTC CASSLGLAGETQYF
TRBJ2-3 . once TRBV23-1 TGCGCCAGCCCGACCCGCGAGGAAAACACAGATACGCAGTATTTT CASPTREENTDTQYF
TRBJ2-7 TRBD1 . TRBV23-1 TGCGCCAGCAGAGTCGGGACAGCATATTACGAGCAGTACTTC CASRVGTAYYEQYF
TRBJ2-1 TRBD2 . TRBV19 TGTGCCAGTAGTCCCTTGGCGGGAGGGATTGAGCAGTTCTTC CASSPLAGGIEQFF
TRBJ2-2 . . TRBV4-3 TGCGCCAGCAGCCAAGTAGTAAACGTACTCGCGAACACCGGGGAGCTGTTTTTT CASSQVVNVLANTGELFF
TRBJ1-6 . . TRBV5-8 TGTGCCGGCAGCCCCACCCCTGCCCGGAATTCACCCCTCCACTTT CAGSPTPARNSPLHF
TRBJ2-7 TRBD1 few TRBV7-2 TGTGCCAGCAGCTCAACCGGGACAGGGGCCTACTTGCAGTACTTC CASSSTGTGAYLQYF
TRBJ2-7 . . TRBV7-2 TGTGCCAGCAGCCGAACCCTAATAACCGCCTACGAGCAGTACTTC CASSRTLITAYEQYF
TRBJ1-2 . . TRBV4-3 TGCGCCAGCAGCCAAGATCCAGGGGCCATCTATGGCTACACCTTC CASSQDPGAIYGYTF
TRBJ2-1 TRBD2 . TRBV15 TGTGCCACCAGCAGAGATCAAGGGTCTAGCGGGCGGGATGAGCAGTTCTTC CATSRDQGSSGRDEQFF
TRBJ2-7 . . TRBV9 TGTGCCAGCAGCGTAGAGCCCTCCATCCAGCAGTACTTC CASSVEPSIQQYF
TRBJ2-7 . few TRBV7-2 TGTGCCAGCAGCTTATACGGGGTGAGCGGCGAGCAGTACTTC CASSLYGVSGEQYF
TRBJ1-3 . . TRBV29-1 TGCAGCGTTGTCGGCCTGCAGGCTGGAAACACCATATATTTT CSVVGLQAGNTIYF
TRBJ2-7 TRBD1 . TRBV10-1 TGCGCCAGCAGCGAAACAGGGGACGGCGAGCAGTACTTC CASSETGDGEQYF
TRBJ2-5 TRBD2 once TRBV28 TGTGCCAGCATCCCCGGGAGGATCCCCGAGACCCAGTACTTC CASIPGRIPETQYF
TRBJ2-7 . . TRBV4-3 TGCGCCAGCAGCCAAGCTTCAGGGGGAGGCGAGCAGTACTTC CASSQASGGGEQYF
TRBJ2-5 TRBD1 . TRBV18 TGTGCCAGCTCACCGCCCACAGGGGGCAGGGAGACCCAGTACTTC CASSPPTGGRETQYF
TRBJ2-7 TRBD1 few TRBV4-2 TGTGCCAGCAGCCAAGAGGCAGGGGGTCCCTACGAGCAGTACTTC CASSQEAGGPYEQYF
TRBJ2-5 TRBD1 once TRBV10-1 TGCGCCAGCAGTGAAAACGTCTTAGTATGGGGGCGGGACAGGGGGCAAGAGACCCAGTACTTC CASSENVLVWGRDRGQETQYF
TRBJ2-2 TRBD2 once TRBV6-5 TGTGCCACTCGTCGAGGACTAGCGGGATCCGGGGAGCTGTTTTTT CATRRGLAGSGELFF